Each of the 24 T cell receptor beta chains below was sequenced from the same sample in a study. Here immunoSEQ multiplex PCR was the method, and the copy in TCRdb shows in-frame clones only, minus some. The sample lists under 55,000 clones; approximately 93% were seen once. Material: PBMCs. The receptors shown here come from a man between 40 and 49 years old with rheumatoid arthritis.

The chain combines TRBV10-1 with TRBJ2-5, with 9 bases matching TRBD1. Germline assignment: CDR1 WNHNN and CDR2 SYGVQD (reference sequence). The CDR3 sequence is 13 residues long. The trim removed 7 bases at V and 3 bases at J, leaving 3 bases unmatched. The CDR3 reads CASNRQGEETQYF. The DNA for the CDR3 is TGCGCCAGCAACCGACAGGGGGAAGAGACCCAGTACTTC.

The rearrangement uses TRBV28 and TRBJ2-1; D might be TRBD2 (6 bases). With 5 bases removed from V and 6 bases from J, the gap between germline ends came to 17 bases. Germline V gene sequence: CDR1 MDHEN, CDR2 SYDVKM. The CDR3 has 15 residues. The DNA of the CDR3 is TGTGCCAGCAGTATATCGGACGGACTACGCAATGAGCAGTTCTTC. It specifies CASSISDGLRNEQFF.

This clone appeared a single time. The chain links TRBV18 to TRBJ1-1, with D possibly matching TRBD1 (5 bases). Germline CDR1 and CDR2: KGHSH and LQKENI. V lost 3 bases and J lost 1, with 12 bases in between. The CDR3 totals 15 residues. DNA for the CDR3: TGTGCCAGCTCACCTATCGGGACGGCGAACACTGAAGCTTTCTTT. It specifies CASSPIGTANTEAFF.

This clone was recorded only once. The chain is built from TRBV6-2 or TRBV6-3 and TRBJ2-7, with 7 bases that match TRBD2. Germline values: CDR1 MNHEY, CDR2 SVGEGT. This CDR3 has 16 amino acids. V was clipped by 5 bases and J by 2 bases; unmatched bases: 12. This CDR3 is CASSSAIGGSPYEQYF. The CDR3 bases are TGTGCCAGCAGTAGCGCTATCGGGGGGTCGCCCTACGAGCAGTACTTC.

The V call is TRBV28, the J call TRBJ1-2; D is ambiguous. Looked up from germline, CDR1 is MDHEN and CDR2 is SYDVKM. This CDR3 region has 12 residues. V lost 2 bases and J 7 bases, leaving 8 bases between the germline ends. DNA for the CDR3: TGTGCCAGCAGTTTACCCACGGGTGGCTACACCTTC. Protein sequence: CASSLPTGGYTF.

This clone showed up just once. As DNA, the CDR3 is TGTGCCAGCAGTGAAATTGGGTCAGACACCGGGGAGCTGTTTTTT. This gives the protein CASSEIGSDTGELFF. This chain uses TRBV2 with TRBJ2-2; no definite D call. V was trimmed by 2 bases and J by 3 bases, leaving 10 bases between them. The CDR3 covers 15 residues. Germline CDR1 SNHLY, CDR2 FYNNEI.

V and J are TRBV19 and TRBJ2-1; 8 bases align to TRBD2. The V gene's germline CDR1 is LNHDA and CDR2 SQIVND (reference sequence). Losses at the gene ends were 10 bases for V and 5 bases for J; bases not matched to a gene: 13. This CDR3 comprises 15 residues. The CDR3 reads CATHRGVAGNNEQFF. DNA of the CDR3: TGTGCCACCCACCGGGGGGTAGCGGGAAACAATGAGCAGTTCTTC.

The chain links TRBV25-1 to TRBJ2-5; tentatively, D is TRBD2 (6 bases). This CDR3 has 15 amino acids. Looked up from germline, CDR1 is MGHDK and CDR2 is SYGVNS. V shed 5 bases and J shed 2 bases, with 15 bases lying between them. CDR3 nucleotide sequence: TGTGCCAGCAGTCGCATCGCGGGGAGTCAAGAGACCCAGTACTTC. Its translation is CASSRIAGSQETQYF.

The V gene is TRBV28, the J gene TRBJ1-5; D is perhaps TRBD1 (5 bases). Per germline, CDR1 MDHEN and CDR2 SYDVKM. V was trimmed by 10 bases and J by 4 bases, leaving 11 bases between them. CDR3 length equals 12 residues. CDR3 amino acids: CAIRRGNQPQHF. The CDR3, as DNA: TGTGCCATCCGTCGGGGGAATCAGCCCCAGCATTTT. Full variable domain (rest looked up from reference TRBV28 and TRBJ1-5): DVKVTQSSRYLVKRTGEKVFLECVQDMDHENMFWYRQDPGLGLRLIYFSYDVKMKEKGDIPEGYSVSREKKERFSLILESASTNQTSMYLCAIRRGNQPQHFGDGTRLSIL.

The chain has TRBV6-5 and TRBJ2-2; unclear D gene. Germline assignment: CDR1 MNHEY and CDR2 SVGAGI. V was pared by 0 bases and J by 2 bases, with 7 bases between. This CDR3 is built from 15 residues. This CDR3 is CASSYSGSNTGELFF. The CDR3 bases are TGTGCCAGCAGTTACTCGGGCAGCAACACCGGGGAGCTGTTTTTT.

The chain combines TRBV7-2 with TRBJ1-1; D perhaps matches TRBD1 (5 bases). The length of the CDR3 is 15 residues. V dropped 3 bases and J dropped 0 bases, with 11 bases sitting between them. CDR1 is SGHTA and CDR2 is FQGNSA in the germline V gene. The CDR3 bases are TGTGCCAGCAGCTTCTTGCCCAGGGTGAACACTGAAGCTTTCTTT. Amino acid sequence: CASSFLPRVNTEAFF.

A single count supports this clone. CDR3 in DNA: TGTGCCACCAGCAGAGATTTATATAGCAATCAGCCCCAGCATTTT. Its translation is CATSRDLYSNQPQHF. This chain joins TRBV15 and TRBJ1-5; D remains unclear. Germline-derived CDR1 and CDR2 are LNHNV and YYDKDF (reference sequence). The length of the CDR3 is 15 residues. Trimming removed 0 bases from V and 0 bases from J, with 6 bases in between.

V gene TRBV30 combines with J gene TRBJ2-7; tentatively, D is TRBD2 (5 bases). CDR3 size: 14 residues. CDR1 GTSNPN and CDR2 SVGIG come from the germline V gene (reference sequence). Trimming pared 3 bases from V and 2 bases from J, leaving 14 bases between. CDR3 coding DNA: TGTGCCTGGAGACAAATTGGGAGAGCCTACGAGCAGTACTTC. Translated: CAWRQIGRAYEQYF.

The chain's CDR3 is CASSGPYNEQFF. CDR3 in DNA: TGCGCCAGCAGCGGGCCCTACAATGAGCAGTTCTTC. This chain connects TRBV5-1 to TRBJ2-1; D remains ambiguous. Germline CDR1 SGHRS, CDR2 YFSETQ. Trimming took 4 bases from V and 2 from J, leaving 4 bases between them. This CDR3 is built from 12 residues.

The chain links TRBV7-2 to TRBJ2-7; TRBD1 matches 9 bases. This CDR3 is built from 16 residues. CDR1 and CDR2 from the germline V gene are SGHTA and FQGNSA. V lost 0 bases and J lost 4; bases outside the gene matches: 7. CDR3 residues: CASSLAGSGTGYEQYF. In DNA form, the CDR3 reads TGTGCCAGCAGCTTAGCCGGATCCGGGACAGGGTACGAGCAGTACTTC. Based on the CDR3 plus reference TRBV7-2 and TRBJ2-7, the full variable domain is GAGVSQSPSNKVTEKGKDVELRCDPISGHTALYWYRQSLGQGLEFLIYFQGNSAPDKSGLPSDRFSAERTGGSVSTLTIQRTQQEDSAVYLCASSLAGSGTGYEQYFGPGTRLTVT.

This rearrangement joins TRBV6-2 or TRBV6-3 to TRBJ1-2; D not resolved. The CDR3 is made up of 16 amino acids. Trimming removed 0 bases at V and 7 bases at J, with 18 bases between. CDR1 is MNHEY and CDR2 is SVGEGT in the germline V gene. CDR3 DNA sequence: TGTGCCAGCAGTTACTCAATAGACCGTCGTCGTGGTGGCTACACCTTC. Translation: CASSYSIDRRRGGYTF.

The chain links TRBV10-3 to TRBJ2-7; D is uncertain. V was clipped by 1 base and J by 3 bases, with 7 bases between them. CDR3 size: 13 residues. The germline V gene has CDR1 ENHRY and CDR2 SYGVKD. In DNA form, the CDR3 reads TGTGCCATCAGTGAGTTCGGCAGCTACGAGCAGTACTTC. It specifies CAISEFGSYEQYF.

This clone was picked up a small number of times. The rearrangement uses TRBV7-6 and TRBJ2-7; 9 bases are shared with TRBD1. The trim removed 1 base at V and 2 bases at J, leaving 0 bases unmatched. CDR3 length: 14 amino acids. From germline, CDR1 is SGHVS and CDR2 FNYEAQ. The CDR3 protein is CASSLGQGAYEQYF. DNA of the CDR3: TGTGCCAGCAGCTTAGGACAGGGGGCCTACGAGCAGTACTTC.

V and J are TRBV9 and TRBJ1-3; tentative D call: TRBD1 (6 bases). The CDR3 extends over 18 amino acids. The V and J ends lost 4 bases and 0 bases respectively, with 20 bases between them. CDR1 is SGDLS, CDR2 YYNGEE, per germline. DNA of the CDR3: TGTGCCAGCAGCCCAGGCTTAGGACAGATTATCTCTGGAAACACCATATATTTT. It codes for CASSPGLGQIISGNTIYF.

V and J are TRBV5-4 and TRBJ2-3; weak D call: TRBD2 (6 bases). This CDR3 is 15 amino acids long. In germline, CDR1 is SGHNT, CDR2 YYREEE (reference sequence). V dropped 2 bases and J dropped 0 bases, with 10 bases sitting between them. The CDR3 nucleotides read TGTGCCAGCAGCTTTGGCGGGACTAGCACAGATACGCAGTATTTT. Translating gives CASSFGGTSTDTQYF. Full variable domain (missing parts from reference TRBV5-4 and TRBJ2-3): ETGVTQSPTHLIKTRGQQVTLRCSSQSGHNTVSWYQQALGQGPQFIFQYYREEENGRGNFPPRFSGLQFPNYSSELNVNALELDDSALYLCASSFGGTSTDTQYFGPGTRLTVL.

The chain has TRBV9 and TRBJ1-2, with 8 bases identical to TRBD1. Germline assignment: CDR1 SGDLS and CDR2 YYNGEE. The junction had 9 bases not matched to a gene; V was cut back by 4 bases and J by 4 bases. The CDR3 sequence is 15 residues long. The CDR3 loop is CASSPGQDRTYGYTF. The CDR3 nucleotides read TGTGCCAGCAGCCCGGGACAGGATAGAACCTATGGCTACACCTTC.

The chain carries TRBV30 and TRBJ1-6, with D perhaps matching TRBD1 (5 bases). Germline V gene data show CDR1 as GTSNPN and CDR2 as SVGIG (reference sequence). This CDR3 is built from 13 residues. The V end lost 8 bases, the J end lost 2 bases, and 10 bases lay between the germline ends. Written as DNA, the CDR3 is TGTGCCGGGGGAAAAACCTATAATTCACCCCTCCACTTT. Protein: CAGGKTYNSPLHF. Filled out from reference TRBV30 and TRBJ1-6, the complete variable domain reads SQTIHQWPATLVQPVGSPLSLECTVEGTSNPNLYWYRQAAGRGLQLLFYSVGIGQISSEVPQNLSASRPQDRQFILSSKKLLLSDSGFYLCAGGKTYNSPLHFGNGTRLTVT.

As DNA, the CDR3 is TGTGCCAGCAGCCCCCCCGGGGGGCGGTCCTACAATGAGCAGTTCTTC. Its translation is CASSPPGGRSYNEQFF. The gene calls are TRBV5-4 and TRBJ2-1, with a possible D match to TRBD2 (7 bases). The CDR3 is made up of 16 amino acids. Germline lookup yields CDR1 SGHNT and CDR2 YYREEE (reference sequence). Deletions cut 4 bases from V and 1 base from J, with 15 bases between.

This chain uses TRBV27 with TRBJ1-5; unclear D gene. The CDR3 is 13 residues long. V was clipped by 3 bases and J by 5 bases, with 8 bases between them. Germline V lookup: CDR1 MNHEY, CDR2 SMNVEV (reference sequence). CDR3 residues: CASSLGAYQPQHF. The CDR3 DNA reads TGTGCCAGCAGTTTGGGAGCCTATCAGCCCCAGCATTTT.